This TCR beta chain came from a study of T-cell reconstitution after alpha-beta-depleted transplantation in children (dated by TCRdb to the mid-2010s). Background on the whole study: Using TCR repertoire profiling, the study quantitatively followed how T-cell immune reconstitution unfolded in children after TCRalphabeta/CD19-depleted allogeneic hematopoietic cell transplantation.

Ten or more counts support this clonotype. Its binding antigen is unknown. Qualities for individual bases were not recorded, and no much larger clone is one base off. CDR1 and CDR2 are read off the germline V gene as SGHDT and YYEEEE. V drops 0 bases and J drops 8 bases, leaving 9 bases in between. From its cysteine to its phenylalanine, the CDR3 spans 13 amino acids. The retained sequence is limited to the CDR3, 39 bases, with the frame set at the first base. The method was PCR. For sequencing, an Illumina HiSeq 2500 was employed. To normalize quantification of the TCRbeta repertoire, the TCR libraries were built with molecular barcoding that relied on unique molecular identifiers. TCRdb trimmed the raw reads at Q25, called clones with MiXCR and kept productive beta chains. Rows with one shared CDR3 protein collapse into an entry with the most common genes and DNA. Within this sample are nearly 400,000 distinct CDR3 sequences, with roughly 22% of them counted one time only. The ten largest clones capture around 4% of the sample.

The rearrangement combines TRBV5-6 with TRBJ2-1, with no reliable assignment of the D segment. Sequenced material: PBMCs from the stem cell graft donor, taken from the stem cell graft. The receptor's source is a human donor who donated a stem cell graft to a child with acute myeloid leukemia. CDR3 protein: CASSLGPTDEQFF. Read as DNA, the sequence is TGTGCCAGCAGCTTGGGACCAACAGATGAGCAGTTCTTC.